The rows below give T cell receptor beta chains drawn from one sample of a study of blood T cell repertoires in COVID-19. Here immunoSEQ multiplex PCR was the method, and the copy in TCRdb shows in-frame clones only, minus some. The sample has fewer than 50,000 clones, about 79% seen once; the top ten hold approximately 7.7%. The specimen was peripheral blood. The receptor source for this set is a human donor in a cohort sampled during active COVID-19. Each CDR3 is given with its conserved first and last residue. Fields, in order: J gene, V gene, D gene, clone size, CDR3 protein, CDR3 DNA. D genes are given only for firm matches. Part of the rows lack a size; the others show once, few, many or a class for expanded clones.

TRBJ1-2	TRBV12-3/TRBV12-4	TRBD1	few	CASSRGLNYGYTF	TGTGCCAGCAGCAGGGGGCTCAACTATGGCTACACCTTC
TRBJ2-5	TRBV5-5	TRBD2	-	CASSQAGSQETQYF	TGTGCCAGCAGCCAAGCGGGGAGCCAAGAGACCCAGTACTTC
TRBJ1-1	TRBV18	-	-	CASSPVRTEAFF	TGTGCCAGCTCACCGGTGAGAACTGAAGCTTTCTTT
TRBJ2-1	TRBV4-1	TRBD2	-	CASSLPGLPGDEQFF	TGCGCCAGCAGCCTTCCGGGACTACCTGGGGATGAGCAGTTCTTC
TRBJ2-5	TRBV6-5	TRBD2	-	CASSYSGLAGGETQYF	TGTGCCAGCAGTTACTCGGGACTAGCGGGAGGTGAGACCCAGTACTTC
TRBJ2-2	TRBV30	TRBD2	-	CAWSFGPAGAGELFF	TGTGCCTGGAGTTTTGGACCAGCGGGAGCCGGGGAGCTGTTTTTT
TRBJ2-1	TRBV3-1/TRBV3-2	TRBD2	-	CASRRTSGRLDEQFF	TGTGCCAGCAGGAGGACTAGCGGGAGATTAGATGAGCAGTTCTTC
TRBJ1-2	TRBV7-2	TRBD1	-	CASSLVRTGQAGYTF	TGTGCCAGCAGCTTAGTCCGGACAGGGCAAGCTGGCTACACCTTC
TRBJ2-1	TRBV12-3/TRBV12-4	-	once	CASTSSYNEQFF	TGTGCCAGCACTAGCTCCTACAATGAGCAGTTCTTC
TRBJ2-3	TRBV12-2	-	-	CASRLPGLREGDTQYF	TGTGCAAGTCGCTTACCCGGACTGCGGGAGGGGGATACGCAGTATTTT
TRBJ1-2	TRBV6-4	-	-	CASSDSHGGGHTF	TGTGCCAGCAGTGACTCCCACGGGGGAGGACACACCTTC
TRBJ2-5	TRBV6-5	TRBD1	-	CASSTGGAWGETQYF	TGTGCCAGCAGTACAGGGGGCGCGTGGGGAGAGACCCAGTACTTC
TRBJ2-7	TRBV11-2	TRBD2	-	CASSLDRGTSGSEQYF	TGTGCCAGCAGCTTAGACCGCGGGACTAGCGGGAGCGAGCAGTACTTC
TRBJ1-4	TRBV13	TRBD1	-	CASSSRQGGNEKLFF	TGTGCCAGCAGCTCCCGACAGGGGGGTAATGAAAAACTGTTTTTT
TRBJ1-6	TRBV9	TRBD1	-	CASSPLGQGKTSYNSPLHF	TGTGCCAGCAGTCCCCTCGGACAGGGGAAAACCTCCTATAATTCACCCCTCCACTTT
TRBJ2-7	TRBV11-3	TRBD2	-	CASSSGLAAYEQYF	TGTGCCAGCAGCTCCGGACTAGCGGCCTACGAGCAGTACTTC
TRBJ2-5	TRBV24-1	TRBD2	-	CATSAPGLAGQETQYF	TGTGCCACCAGTGCCCCGGGACTAGCGGGGCAAGAGACCCAGTACTTC
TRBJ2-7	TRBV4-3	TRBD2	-	CASSQDTGLAEYF	TGCGCCAGCAGCCAAGATACAGGACTAGCGGAGTACTTC